This entry lists 15 T cell receptor beta chains sequenced from one sample in a study of beta chain features in type 1 diabetes. Study-wide results and limits: Among patients with Type 1 diabetes, TCRB CDR3s were moderately but significantly shorter in every one of the four CD4+ subsets.

Their antigen targets remain unknown. All of the isolated RNA was reverse transcribed, so expressed TCRB transcripts were sequenced. The assay was immunoSEQ multiplex PCR, and TCRdb's table has in-frame clones only and misses some. The sample has nearly 700,000 clones, about an eighth seen once. Sequencing was carried out using naive CD4+ T cells from blood. These receptors were taken from a man between 18 and 35 years old with type 1 diabetes.

V usage is TRBV11-2 and J usage is TRBJ1-5; D unclear. V lost 5 bases and J lost 0, with 5 bases in between. The CDR3 spans 13 residues. Germline-derived CDR1 and CDR2 are SGHAT and FQNNGV. The DNA of the CDR3 is TGTGCCAGCAGCCCGGATAGCAATCAGCCCCAGCATTTT. This sequence encodes CASSPDSNQPQHF.

This clone was seen more than once but under ten times. This rearrangement joins TRBV9 to TRBJ2-5; D is unclear. Germline lookup yields CDR1 SGDLS and CDR2 YYNGEE. V lost 0 bases and J lost 5, with 8 bases in between. The CDR3 loop spans 13 amino acids. The CDR3 DNA is TGTGCCAGCAGCGTAGGGGTTACGGAGACCCAGTACTTC. Its protein is CASSVGVTETQYF.

This chain links TRBV30 with TRBJ2-6, with D possibly TRBD1 on 6 matching bases. Per the germline V gene, CDR1 is GTSNPN and CDR2 is SVGIG (reference sequence). V was trimmed by 5 bases and J by 0 bases, leaving 20 bases between them. There are 18 residues in the CDR3. CDR3 bases: TGTGCCTGGGACGTCAGGGGTACGGGTTACTCTGGGGCCAACGTCCTGACTTTC. Its protein product is CAWDVRGTGYSGANVLTF.

For this clone: Other DNA sequences in the same sample also yield this CDR3. The V gene is TRBV9, the J gene TRBJ2-3; no clear D. V was cut by 0 bases and J by 2 bases, with 4 bases left in between. The CDR3 runs 13 residues. Germline V lookup: CDR1 SGDLS, CDR2 YYNGEE. CDR3 nucleotides: TGTGCCAGCAGCGTAGGGCCCACAGATACGCAGTATTTT. It specifies CASSVGPTDTQYF.

CDR3 sequence: CASSSLRGGDQYF. The CDR3 coding sequence is TGTGCCAGCAGCTCCCTACGTGGGGGGGACCAGTACTTC. The chain combines TRBV7-7 with TRBJ2-5; 7 nucleotides line up with TRBD2. The CDR3 extends over 13 amino acids. After removal of 4 bases from V and 10 bases from J, the junction contained 9 bases not matched to a gene. CDR1 is SSHAT and CDR2 is FNYEAQ in the germline V gene (reference sequence).

This clone was detected a few times. This chain connects TRBV15 to TRBJ1-2, with D hard to call. This CDR3 region has 13 residues. Trimming pared 0 bases from V and 14 bases from J, leaving 16 bases between. Germline V gene lookup returns CDR1 LNHNV and CDR2 YYDKDF (reference sequence). CDR3 residues: CATSRDRWELQTF. The DNA for the CDR3 is TGTGCCACCAGCAGAGATCGATGGGAGCTTCAAACCTTC.

The CDR3 loop is CASSRGLYNEQFF. The DNA for the CDR3 is TGTGCCAGCAGTCGGGGACTATACAATGAGCAGTTCTTC. The chain uses TRBV6-5 and TRBJ2-1; TRBD2 matches at 7 bases. The CDR3 extends over 13 amino acids. Germline V gives CDR1 MNHEY, CDR2 SVGAGI. J gave up 4 bases and V 5 bases, and 2 bases lay outside the gene matches.

A few counts support this clone. The chain employs TRBV6-1 and TRBJ2-2; D gene ambiguous. The CDR3 sequence is 14 residues long. Germline lookup yields CDR1 MNHNS and CDR2 SASEGT. V was shortened by 5 bases and J by 5 bases, with 12 bases between the two germline ends. CDR3 coding DNA: TGTGCCAGCAGTACCCTGGGATATACCGGGGAGCTGTTTTTT. This gives the protein CASSTLGYTGELFF.

In its sample, this clone was seen a few times. The J gene is TRBJ1-5, the V gene TRBV7-8, with a tentative D call TRBD1 (6 bases). The germline gives CDR1 SGHVS, CDR2 FQNEAQ. V lost 1 base and J lost 3, with 10 bases in between. The CDR3 consists of 15 residues. In DNA form, the CDR3 reads TGTGCCAGCAGCTTAGAAGGACAGTCCAATCAGCCCCAGCATTTT. It codes for CASSLEGQSNQPQHF.

The sample holds a few counts of this clone. The rearrangement joins TRBV5-1 to TRBJ2-7; D perhaps matches TRBD1 (5 bases). This CDR3 has 15 amino acids. Deletions cut 2 bases from V and 6 bases from J, with 18 bases between. Per germline, CDR1 SGHRS and CDR2 YFSETQ. DNA of the CDR3: TGCGCCAGCAGCTTTCGTGGGGCATTGGAGAGCGAGCAGTACTTC. Its protein is CASSFRGALESEQYF.

This clone was recorded a few times. The rearrangement uses TRBV5-1 and TRBJ2-5; the D is unclear. CDR3 length: 14 amino acids. With 0 bases removed from V and 7 bases from J, the gap between germline ends came to 13 bases. Germline V gene data show CDR1 as SGHRS and CDR2 as YFSETQ. CDR3 in DNA: TGCGCCAGCAGCTTGGACCCCGGAGAAGGGACCCAGTACTTC. It encodes CASSLDPGEGTQYF.

This clone was recorded a few times. V usage is TRBV25-1 and J usage is TRBJ2-7, with D tentatively TRBD1 (5 bases). Germline assignment: CDR1 MGHDK and CDR2 SYGVNS. V was shortened by 3 bases and J by 2 bases, with 14 bases between the two germline ends. The CDR3 runs to 15 residues. Here the CDR3 DNA reads TGTGCCAGCAGTGATTTTGGACAACGGACCTACGAGCAGTACTTC. Its protein is CASSDFGQRTYEQYF.

The sample holds a few counts of this clone. CDR3 sequence: CASIEEVDTEAFF. The CDR3 bases are TGTGCCAGCATCGAGGAGGTGGACACTGAAGCTTTCTTT. This sequence joins TRBV2 and TRBJ1-1, with unresolved D. CDR1 and CDR2 from the germline V gene are SNHLY and FYNNEI. CDR3 length equals 13 residues. The V end was cut by 7 bases, the J end by 3 bases, with 12 bases between.

This clone was counted only a few times. The same CDR3 arises from other DNA sequences in this sample as well. The rearrangement joins TRBV30 to TRBJ1-2; D is unclear. CDR1 and CDR2 (germline): GTSNPN, SVGIG (reference sequence). The CDR3 covers 13 residues. V was pared by 0 bases and J by 2 bases, with 7 bases between. The CDR3 here is CAWSVGSNYGYTF. For the CDR3, the DNA is TGTGCCTGGAGTGTGGGGAGCAACTATGGCTACACCTTC.

This clone has more than one count but fewer than ten. The chain employs TRBV4-2 and TRBJ2-1; 7 bases agree with TRBD2. The CDR3 totals 13 residues. Germline CDR1 LGHNA, CDR2 YNFKEQ. After removal of 3 bases from V and 8 bases from J, the junction contained 4 bases not matched to a gene. DNA for the CDR3: TGTGCCAGCAGCCACCGACTAGCCGATGAGCAGTTCTTC. Amino acids: CASSHRLADEQFF.